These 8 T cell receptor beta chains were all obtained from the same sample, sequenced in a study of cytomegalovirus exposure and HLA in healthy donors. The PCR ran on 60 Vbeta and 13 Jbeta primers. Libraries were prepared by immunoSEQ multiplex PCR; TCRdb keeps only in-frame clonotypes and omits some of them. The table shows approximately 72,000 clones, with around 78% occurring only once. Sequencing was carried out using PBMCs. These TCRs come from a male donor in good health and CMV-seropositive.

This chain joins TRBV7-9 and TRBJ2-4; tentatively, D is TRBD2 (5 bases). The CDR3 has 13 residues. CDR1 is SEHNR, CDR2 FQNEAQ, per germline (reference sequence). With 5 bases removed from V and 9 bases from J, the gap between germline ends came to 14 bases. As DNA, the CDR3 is TGTGCCAGCAGCAGTCGGACTCGGGGCATTCAGTACTTC. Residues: CASSSRTRGIQYF.

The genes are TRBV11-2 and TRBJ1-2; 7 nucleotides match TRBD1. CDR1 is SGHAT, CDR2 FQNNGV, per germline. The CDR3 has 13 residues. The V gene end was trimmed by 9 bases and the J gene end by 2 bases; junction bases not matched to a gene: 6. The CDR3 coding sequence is TGTGCCAGTAACAGGGGAATAAACTATGGCTACACCTTC. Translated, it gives CASNRGINYGYTF.

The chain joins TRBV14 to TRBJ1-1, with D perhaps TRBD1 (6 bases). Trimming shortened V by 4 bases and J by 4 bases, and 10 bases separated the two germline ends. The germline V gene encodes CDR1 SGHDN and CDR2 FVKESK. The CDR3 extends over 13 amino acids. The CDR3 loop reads CASSPGTSTEAFF. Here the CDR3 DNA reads TGTGCCAGCAGCCCAGGGACAAGCACTGAAGCTTTCTTT.

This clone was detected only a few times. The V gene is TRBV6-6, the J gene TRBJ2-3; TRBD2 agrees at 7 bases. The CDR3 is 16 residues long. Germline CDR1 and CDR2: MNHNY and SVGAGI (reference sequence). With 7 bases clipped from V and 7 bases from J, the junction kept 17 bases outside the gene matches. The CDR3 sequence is CASIPLSGVPTNTQYF. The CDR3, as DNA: TGTGCCAGCATACCCCTCAGCGGGGTACCTACAAATACGCAGTATTTT.

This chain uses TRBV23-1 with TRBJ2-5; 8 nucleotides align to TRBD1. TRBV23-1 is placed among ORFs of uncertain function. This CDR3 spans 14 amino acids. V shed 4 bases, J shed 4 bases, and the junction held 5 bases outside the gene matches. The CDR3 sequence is CASSRGRGRETQYF. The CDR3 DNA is TGCGCCAGCAGTCGGGGCAGGGGGCGAGAGACCCAGTACTTC.

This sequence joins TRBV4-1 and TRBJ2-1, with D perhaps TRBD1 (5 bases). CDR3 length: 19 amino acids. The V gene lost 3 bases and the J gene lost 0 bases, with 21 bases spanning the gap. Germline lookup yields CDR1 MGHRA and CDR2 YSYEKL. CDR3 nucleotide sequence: TGCGCCAGCAGCCACTTTCCCGGGCAGGGTCCGACCTCCTACAATGAGCAGTTCTTC. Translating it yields CASSHFPGQGPTSYNEQFF.

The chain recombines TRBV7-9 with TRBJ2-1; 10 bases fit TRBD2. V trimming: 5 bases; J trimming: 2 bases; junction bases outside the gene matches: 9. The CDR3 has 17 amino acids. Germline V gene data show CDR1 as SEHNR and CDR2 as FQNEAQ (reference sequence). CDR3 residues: CASSLGLAGAPYNEQFF. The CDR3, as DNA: TGTGCCAGCAGCCTCGGGCTAGCGGGGGCCCCCTACAATGAGCAGTTCTTC.

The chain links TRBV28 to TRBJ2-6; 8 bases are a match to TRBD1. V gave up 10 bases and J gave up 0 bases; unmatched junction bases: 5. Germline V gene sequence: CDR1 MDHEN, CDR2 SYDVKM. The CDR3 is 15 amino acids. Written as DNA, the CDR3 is TGTGCCACCCACAGGGGGAGCTCTGGGGCCAACGTCCTGACTTTC. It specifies CATHRGSSGANVLTF.